The subject of this entry is one T cell receptor (beta chain). V gave up 4 bases and J gave up 0 bases, with 16 bases separating them. There are 17 residues in the CDR3. CDR1 is SGHVS and CDR2 is FQNEAQ in the germline V gene. The data were taken from a study of blood T cell repertoires in COVID-19. As for the study in general: From the United States, Italy and Spain came samples of acute and convalescent COVID-19.

Clones were sequenced by immunoSEQ multiplex PCR, and TCRdb holds only the in-frame ones, with some missing. Of about 130,000 clones in the sample, nearly 90% were seen once. The TCR originated in a woman aged 80 or older with acute or convalescent COVID-19. The rearrangement links TRBV7-8 to TRBJ1-5; maybe TRBD1 (6 bases). Sequencing was carried out using peripheral blood. The CDR3 region is CASSSSPGHYSNQPQHF. The CDR3, as DNA: TGTGCCAGCAGCTCGTCACCGGGACACTATAGCAATCAGCCCCAGCATTTT. The full variable domain, completed using reference TRBV7-8 and TRBJ1-5, is GAGVSQSPRYKVAKRGQDVALRCDPISGHVSLFWYQQALGQGPEFLTYFQNEAQLDKSGLPSDRFFAERPEGSVSTLKIQRTQQEDSAVYLCASSSSPGHYSNQPQHFGDGTRLSIL.